A selection of T cell receptor beta chains follows, all from one sample in a study of shared clonotypes between healthy human individuals. Only in-frame clones appear in the TCRdb table, and some are missing; sequencing was by immunoSEQ multiplex PCR. The sample shows fewer than 1 million clones, 96% of them seen only once. The sample consisted of naive CD8+ T cells sorted from blood. The receptors here all came from a man aged 25 to 40 in good health. CDR3s include the opening cysteine and the closing phenylalanine or tryptophan. A D gene is named only where the DNA matches it firmly. Rows give clone size only sometimes, using once, few, many, or a class for an expanded clone.

J: TRBJ1-1
V: TRBV30
D: .
size: .
CDR3: CAWSVLPGATEAFF
DNA: TGTGCCTGGAGTGTACTTCCGGGGGCTACTGAAGCTTTCTTT

J: TRBJ1-2
V: TRBV27
D: TRBD1
size: once
CDR3: CASRNGQGRGYTF
DNA: TGTGCCAGCAGGAACGGACAGGGCCGGGGCTACACCTTC

J: TRBJ2-3
V: TRBV11-2
D: .
size: .
CDR3: CASSHIRGDTQYF
DNA: TGTGCCAGCAGCCATATTCGAGGGGATACGCAGTATTTT

J: TRBJ1-2
V: TRBV27
D: TRBD1
size: .
CDR3: CASRLGQGRRGYTF
DNA: TGTGCCAGCAGACTAGGACAGGGAAGGCGTGGCTACACCTTC

J: TRBJ2-7
V: TRBV7-3
D: .
size: .
CDR3: CASSLIGDGEQYF
DNA: TGTGCCAGCAGCTTAATTGGGGATGGCGAGCAGTACTTC

J: TRBJ2-7
V: TRBV7-9
D: .
size: .
CDR3: CASSLDGSSYEQYF
DNA: TGTGCCAGCAGCTTAGACGGTAGCTCCTACGAGCAGTACTTC

J: TRBJ2-2
V: TRBV7-3
D: .
size: .
CDR3: CASSFSITGELFF
DNA: TGTGCCAGCAGCTTTTCAATCACCGGGGAGCTGTTTTTT

J: TRBJ2-5
V: TRBV5-1
D: .
size: .
CDR3: CASSFIGETQYF
DNA: TGCGCCAGCAGCTTCATCGGAGAGACCCAGTACTTC

J: TRBJ2-1
V: TRBV13
D: .
size: .
CDR3: CASSPRRTYNEQFF
DNA: TGTGCCAGCTCCCCCAGAAGGACCTACAATGAGCAGTTCTTC

J: TRBJ2-1
V: TRBV7-2
D: .
size: .
CDR3: CASSSPAESSYNEQFF
DNA: TGTGCCAGCAGCAGCCCAGCGGAAAGCTCCTACAATGAGCAGTTCTTC

J: TRBJ2-5
V: TRBV23-1
D: .
size: .
CDR3: CASSQSVTRLEEQETQYF
DNA: TGCGCCAGCAGTCAATCCGTCACCCGGCTAGAGGAACAAGAGACCCAGTACTTC

J: TRBJ2-5
V: TRBV7-6
D: .
size: once
CDR3: CASSLWGQETQYF
DNA: TGTGCCAGCAGCTTATGGGGGCAAGAGACCCAGTACTTC

J: TRBJ2-5
V: TRBV9
D: TRBD2
size: .
CDR3: CASSVGTSGTETQYF
DNA: TGTGCCAGCAGCGTAGGAACTAGCGGTACCGAGACCCAGTACTTC

J: TRBJ2-3
V: TRBV5-5
D: .
size: .
CDR3: CASSLGLLDTDTQYF
DNA: TGTGCCAGCAGCTTGGGACTACTCGACACAGATACGCAGTATTTT

J: TRBJ2-3
V: TRBV27
D: .
size: few
CDR3: CASSPLVDTDTQYF
DNA: TGTGCCAGCAGTCCCTTAGTAGACACAGATACGCAGTATTTT

J: TRBJ2-7
V: TRBV10-3
D: .
size: .
CDR3: CAISLDISYEQYF
DNA: TGTGCCATCAGCCTGGACATCTCCTACGAGCAGTACTTC

J: TRBJ1-2
V: TRBV10-2
D: .
size: .
CDR3: CASSEGDVSGYTF
DNA: TGCGCCAGCAGTGAGGGGGACGTCTCTGGCTACACCTTC

J: TRBJ2-7
V: TRBV15
D: .
size: .
CDR3: CATSRGGLDSSSYEQYF
DNA: TGTGCCACCAGCAGAGGGGGTCTTGACTCGAGCTCCTACGAGCAGTACTTC

J: TRBJ2-5
V: TRBV7-2
D: .
size: .
CDR3: CASSLDTVGWSGKETQYF
DNA: TGTGCCAGCAGCTTAGACACCGTCGGGTGGTCGGGAAAAGAGACCCAGTACTTC

J: TRBJ1-6
V: TRBV27
D: .
size: .
CDR3: CASTPSYNSPLHF
DNA: TGTGCCAGCACCCCATCCTATAATTCACCCCTCCACTTT

J: TRBJ2-7
V: TRBV2
D: TRBD2
size: .
CDR3: CASGALAGGYEQYF
DNA: TGTGCCAGCGGGGCCCTAGCGGGAGGATACGAGCAGTACTTC

J: TRBJ2-5
V: TRBV29-1
D: TRBD2
size: .
CDR3: CSVEKSAGVSIETQYF
DNA: TGCAGCGTTGAAAAGTCAGCGGGAGTATCTATCGAGACCCAGTACTTC

J: TRBJ2-7
V: TRBV5-4
D: .
size: once
CDR3: CASSPTWGVYEQYF
DNA: TGTGCCAGCAGCCCCACCTGGGGGGTTTACGAGCAGTACTTC

J: TRBJ2-2
V: TRBV15
D: .
size: .
CDR3: CATSSFRTTTGELFF
DNA: TGTGCCACCAGCAGCTTTCGGACAACCACCGGGGAGCTGTTTTTT

J: TRBJ2-7
V: TRBV5-4
D: .
size: .
CDR3: CASSLLGGGYEQYF
DNA: TGTGCCAGCAGCTTGCTGGGAGGGGGGTACGAGCAGTACTTC

J: TRBJ2-7
V: TRBV28
D: TRBD1
size: .
CDR3: CASSSRKGAAYEQYF
DNA: TGTGCCAGCAGTTCCCGTAAGGGGGCGGCCTACGAGCAGTACTTC

J: TRBJ2-7
V: TRBV19
D: .
size: .
CDR3: CASSFVGLGYEQYF
DNA: TGTGCCAGTAGTTTTGTGGGGCTGGGTTACGAGCAGTACTTC

J: TRBJ1-4
V: TRBV19
D: .
size: .
CDR3: CASISPGSVKLFF
DNA: TGTGCCAGTATAAGCCCGGGAAGTGTAAAACTGTTTTTT

J: TRBJ2-1
V: TRBV27
D: .
size: .
CDR3: CASRLGDGEQFF
DNA: TGTGCCAGCAGGCTAGGGGACGGTGAGCAGTTCTTC

J: TRBJ1-1
V: TRBV4-1
D: .
size: .
CDR3: CASSQGGNTEAFF
DNA: TGCGCCAGCAGCCAAGGAGGGAACACTGAAGCTTTCTTT

J: TRBJ2-7
V: TRBV5-6
D: .
size: .
CDR3: CASSLMVAVGSYEQYF
DNA: TGTGCCAGCAGCTTGATGGTAGCGGTGGGCTCCTACGAGCAGTACTTC

J: TRBJ2-7
V: TRBV11-2
D: .
size: .
CDR3: CASSGTQVDSYEQYF
DNA: TGTGCCAGCAGCGGGACCCAGGTAGACTCCTACGAGCAGTACTTC

J: TRBJ2-7
V: TRBV6-1
D: .
size: .
CDR3: CASSEGSRYYEQYF
DNA: TGTGCCAGCAGTGAAGGAAGCAGATACTACGAGCAGTACTTC

J: TRBJ2-1
V: TRBV19
D: TRBD2
size: .
CDR3: CASSWTSGRDSYNEQFF
DNA: TGTGCCAGTAGTTGGACTAGCGGGAGGGACTCCTACAATGAGCAGTTCTTC

J: TRBJ2-2
V: TRBV4-1
D: TRBD2
size: once
CDR3: CASSQEAGDRGGELFF
DNA: TGCGCCAGCAGCCAAGAAGCGGGAGACCGGGGCGGGGAGCTGTTTTTT

J: TRBJ2-2
V: TRBV7-9
D: .
size: .
CDR3: CASSSSGRINTGELFF
DNA: TGTGCCAGCAGCTCGAGCGGGCGGATTAACACCGGGGAGCTGTTTTTT

J: TRBJ2-6
V: TRBV25-1
D: TRBD1
size: .
CDR3: CASSGLSDRVNGANVLTF
DNA: TGTGCCAGCAGTGGCCTCTCGGACAGGGTGAACGGGGCCAACGTCCTGACTTTC

J: TRBJ2-5
V: TRBV10-1
D: .
size: .
CDR3: CASSETGTGETQYF
DNA: TGCGCCAGCAGTGAGACTGGGACTGGAGAGACCCAGTACTTC

J: TRBJ2-7
V: TRBV4-3
D: TRBD2
size: .
CDR3: CASSQGSGRRNEQYF
DNA: TGCGCCAGCAGCCAGGGGAGCGGGAGGCGTAACGAGCAGTACTTC

J: TRBJ2-1
V: TRBV11-3
D: .
size: .
CDR3: CASSERSYNEQFF
DNA: TGTGCCAGCAGCGAGCGTAGCTACAATGAGCAGTTCTTC

J: TRBJ2-5
V: TRBV5-6
D: .
size: .
CDR3: CASSLGQAQETQYF
DNA: TGTGCCAGCAGCTTGGGACAGGCTCAAGAGACCCAGTACTTC

J: TRBJ2-2
V: TRBV29-1
D: .
size: .
CDR3: CSADRENTGELFF
DNA: TGCAGCGCTGACAGAGAGAACACCGGGGAGCTGTTTTTT

J: TRBJ2-7
V: TRBV4-1
D: .
size: once
CDR3: CASSQETGLDRKQYF
DNA: TGCGCCAGCAGCCAAGAAACAGGGCTAGATAGGAAGCAGTACTTC

J: TRBJ2-7
V: TRBV27
D: .
size: .
CDR3: CASSLSGTSYEQYF
DNA: TGTGCCAGCAGTTTATCTGGGACTTCCTACGAGCAGTACTTC

J: TRBJ1-5
V: TRBV28
D: .
size: .
CDR3: CASSTTETGYNQPQHF
DNA: TGTGCCAGCAGTACTACCGAGACAGGTTACAATCAGCCCCAGCATTTT

J: TRBJ2-7
V: TRBV6-1
D: .
size: .
CDR3: CASRAYEQYF
DNA: TGTGCCAGCAGGGCTTACGAGCAGTACTTC

J: TRBJ2-1
V: TRBV28
D: .
size: .
CDR3: CASRPDGYNEQFF
DNA: TGTGCCAGCAGGCCTGACGGCTACAATGAGCAGTTCTTC

J: TRBJ2-1
V: TRBV28
D: TRBD2
size: .
CDR3: CASSLTSGSLNEQFF
DNA: TGTGCCAGCAGTTTGACTAGCGGGAGTCTAAATGAGCAGTTCTTC